This T cell receptor beta chain was observed in a study of blood T cell repertoires in COVID-19. The overall study: There were acute and convalescent COVID-19 samples, and they came from the United States, Italy and Spain.

Per the original data handling: Reference gene primer amplification gave nucleated cell count estimates. The table came from immunoSEQ multiplex PCR; TCRdb's copy has only in-frame clones and leaves some out. V and J calls and clone size are copied from that table; D and trimming were computed from the DNA. This sample has about 140,000 clones, with 87% found just once. Germline values: CDR1 MNHEY, CDR2 SVGAGI. V lost 4 bases and J lost 5, with 14 bases in between. The CDR3 consists of 15 residues. Those enrolled, adults aged about 18 to 89 years, came from around 25 US areas. The sequence was obtained from a man aged 55 to 70 who had recovered from COVID-19. Sequences were obtained from PBMCs or T cells enriched from blood (not recorded which). This rearrangement joins TRBV6-5 to TRBJ2-2, with D maybe TRBD1 (6 bases). In DNA form, the CDR3 reads TGTGCCAGCAGTTCCCTCGGGACACCGACCGGGGAGCTGTTTTTT. Translating gives CASSSLGTPTGELFF.